This T cell receptor beta chain was observed in a study of tumor-infiltrating lymphocytes in primary liver carcinoma. Study-level results: Tumor region pairs shared more overlap than did tumor-adjacent and tumor-blood pairs.

Comments on this clonotype: Its target is unknown. A much larger clone lies one base from this, so it may be a read error. The conserved phenylalanine or tryptophan is not found at the CDR3 terminus, so this likely reflects a read error.

The approximately 17-34 mg bulk tissue piece was not sorted before simultaneous RNA and DNA extraction. The input was approximately 500 ng total RNA; TCR beta cDNA was made from it with a constant-region primer. ARM-PCR was slightly modified, and three nested multiplex PCR rounds with it gave rise to the TCR beta libraries. TCRdb re-called the multiplex PCR reads through MiXCR, storing one row per CDR3 protein. The table records around 100,000 distinct CDR3 sequences, almost 70% of them present only once. The source of this sequence is a woman aged 55-69 years with primary liver carcinoma and hepatitis B virus infection. Input material: liver tumor tissue from sampling region 5. Sample subset: tumor region T5, tumor centre.

CDR3 amino acids: CAWSATSGSQETQYL. CDR3 nucleotides: TGTGCCTGGAGTGCGACTAGCGGGTCGCAAGAGACCCAGTACTTG. The chain carries TRBV30 and TRBJ2-5, with TRBD2 matching over 10 bases. Germline V gene sequence: CDR1 GTSNPN, CDR2 SVGIG (reference sequence). V lost 1 base, J lost 2 bases, and 4 bases stayed unmatched. The CDR3 has 15 amino acids.